This TCR beta chain was identified in a study of control samples from healthy donors and cancer patients. Generated by immunoSEQ multiplex PCR, the TCRdb table keeps only in-frame clones and is missing some. The ten top clones account for roughly 2.2%, within a sample of approximately 190,000 clones. With 4 bases clipped from V and 7 bases from J, the junction kept 8 bases outside the gene matches. Germline V gene data show CDR1 as MDHEN and CDR2 as SYDVKM. The CDR3 spans 16 residues. The chain recombines TRBV28 with TRBJ1-6; 9 bases are shared with TRBD1. Sequenced input: blood. This TCR was recovered from a young woman in good health. The CDR3 protein is CASSSAGTGLNSPLHF. The CDR3 bases are TGTGCCAGCAGTTCTGCCGGGACAGGGCTCAATTCACCCCTCCACTTT.